This TCR beta chain appears in the sequencing data of a study of OX40 agonist ivuxolimab in advanced cancers. The overall study: Patients achieving partial responses numbered three: one hepatocellular carcinoma case and two cutaneous melanoma cases.

Autoimmune disease history or systemic immunosuppression led to patient exclusion. In regard to this clone: Its specificity is not known.

Points from the study as a whole: Clones of CD4+ and CD8+ blood T cells grew by week 6 at doses of 0.1 to 3.0 mg/kg.

Germline trimming cut 0 bases from V and 2 bases from J; bases unmatched to any gene: 1. Germline lookup yields CDR1 MNHNS and CDR2 SASEGT. CDR3 length: 16 amino acids. Sequenced by immunoSEQ multiplex PCR; TCRdb stores in-frame clones only, minus some. The table has tens of thousands of clones, around 83% seen once. The origin of this receptor is an adult with an advanced solid tumor such as melanoma, head and neck, liver or kidney cancer. The rearrangement uses TRBV6-1 and TRBJ2-7; the match to TRBD2 covers 13 bases. Specimen: CD4+ or CD8+ T cells sorted from blood, collected in a trial of the OX40 agonist ivuxolimab. CDR3 sequence: CASSEATSGRAYEQYF. The DNA of the CDR3 is TGTGCCAGCAGTGAAGCTACTAGCGGGAGGGCCTACGAGCAGTACTTC.